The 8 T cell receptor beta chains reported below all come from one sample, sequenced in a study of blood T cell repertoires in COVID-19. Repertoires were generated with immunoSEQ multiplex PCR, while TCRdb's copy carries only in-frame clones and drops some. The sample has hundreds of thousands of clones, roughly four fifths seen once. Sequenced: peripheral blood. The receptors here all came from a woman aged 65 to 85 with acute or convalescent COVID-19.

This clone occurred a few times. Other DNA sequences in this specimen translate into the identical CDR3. The CDR3 coding sequence is TGCGCCAGCAGCTTGGACAGAAGCAACTATGGCTACACCTTC. The encoded protein is CASSLDRSNYGYTF. The chain joins TRBV5-1 to TRBJ1-2; the D is unclear. The CDR3 spans 14 residues. From germline, CDR1 is SGHRS and CDR2 YFSETQ. The V end lost 0 bases, the J end lost 2 bases, and 8 bases lay between the germline ends.

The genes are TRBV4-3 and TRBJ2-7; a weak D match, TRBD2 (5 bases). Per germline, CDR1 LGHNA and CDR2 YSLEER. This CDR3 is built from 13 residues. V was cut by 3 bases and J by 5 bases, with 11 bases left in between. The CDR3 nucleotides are TGCGCCAGCAGCCAGATCCGTAGCGACGAGCAGTACTTC. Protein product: CASSQIRSDEQYF.

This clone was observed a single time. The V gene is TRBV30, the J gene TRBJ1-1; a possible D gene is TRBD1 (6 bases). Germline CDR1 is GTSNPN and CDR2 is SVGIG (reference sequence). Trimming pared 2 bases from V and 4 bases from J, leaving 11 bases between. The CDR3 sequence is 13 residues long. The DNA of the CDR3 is TGTGCCTGGAGTACTCAGGGGAGCACTGAAGCTTTCTTT. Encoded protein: CAWSTQGSTEAFF.

CDR3 nucleotides: TGTGCCAGCGGATACAGGGGGAACACTGAAGCTTTCTTT. This encodes CASGYRGNTEAFF. V is TRBV6-5 and J is TRBJ1-1, with 7 nucleotides matching TRBD1. This CDR3 has 13 amino acids. Germline CDR1 MNHEY, CDR2 SVGAGI. Germline trimming cut 8 bases from V and 1 base from J; bases unmatched to any gene: 4.

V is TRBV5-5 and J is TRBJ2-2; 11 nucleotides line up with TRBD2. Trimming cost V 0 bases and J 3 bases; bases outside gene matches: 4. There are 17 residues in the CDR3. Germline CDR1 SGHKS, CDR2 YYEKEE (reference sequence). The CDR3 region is CASSLVSGGAHTGELFF. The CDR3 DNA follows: TGTGCCAGCAGCTTGGTTAGCGGGGGGGCCCACACCGGGGAGCTGTTTTTT.

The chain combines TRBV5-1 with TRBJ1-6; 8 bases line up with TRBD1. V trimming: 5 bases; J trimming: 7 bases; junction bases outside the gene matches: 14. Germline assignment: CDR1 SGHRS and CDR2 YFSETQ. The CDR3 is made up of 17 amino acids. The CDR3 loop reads CASSGQGATVPNSPLHF. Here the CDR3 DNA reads TGCGCCAGCAGTGGTCAGGGGGCGACGGTCCCCAATTCACCCCTCCACTTT.

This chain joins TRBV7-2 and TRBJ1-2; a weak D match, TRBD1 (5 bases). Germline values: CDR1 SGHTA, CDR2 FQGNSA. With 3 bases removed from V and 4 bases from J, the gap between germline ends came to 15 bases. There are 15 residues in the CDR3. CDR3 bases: TGTGCCAGCAGCTTGACAGTAAATGATGGCTATGGCTACACCTTC. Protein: CASSLTVNDGYGYTF.

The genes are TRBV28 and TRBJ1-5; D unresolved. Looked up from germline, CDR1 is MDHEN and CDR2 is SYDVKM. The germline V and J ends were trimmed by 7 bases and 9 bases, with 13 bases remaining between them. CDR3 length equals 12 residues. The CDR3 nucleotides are TGTGCCAGCACCTTACGGGGTTTGCCCCAGCATTTT. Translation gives CASTLRGLPQHF.